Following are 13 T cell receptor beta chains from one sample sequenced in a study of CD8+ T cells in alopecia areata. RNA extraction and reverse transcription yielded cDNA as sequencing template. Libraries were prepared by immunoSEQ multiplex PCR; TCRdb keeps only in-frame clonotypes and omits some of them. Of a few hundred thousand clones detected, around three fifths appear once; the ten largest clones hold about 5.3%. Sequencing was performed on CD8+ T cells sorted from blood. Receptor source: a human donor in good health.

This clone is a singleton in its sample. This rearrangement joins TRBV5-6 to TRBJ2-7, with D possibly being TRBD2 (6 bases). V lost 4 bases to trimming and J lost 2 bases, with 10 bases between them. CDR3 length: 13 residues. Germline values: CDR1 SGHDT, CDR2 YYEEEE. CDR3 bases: TGTGCCAGCAGCCCGGGGGTAACCTACGAGCAGTACTTC. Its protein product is CASSPGVTYEQYF.

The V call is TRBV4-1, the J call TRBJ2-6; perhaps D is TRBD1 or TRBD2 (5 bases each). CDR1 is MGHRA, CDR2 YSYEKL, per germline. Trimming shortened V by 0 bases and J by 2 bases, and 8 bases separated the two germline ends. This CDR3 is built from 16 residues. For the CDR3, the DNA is TGCGCCAGCAGCCAAGACGTGGGGGCTGGGGCCAACGTCCTGACTTTC. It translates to CASSQDVGAGANVLTF.

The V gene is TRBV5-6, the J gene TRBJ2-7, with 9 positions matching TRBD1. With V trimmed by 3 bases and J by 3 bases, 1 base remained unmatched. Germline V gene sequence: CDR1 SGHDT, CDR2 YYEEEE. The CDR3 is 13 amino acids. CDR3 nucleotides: TGTGCCAGCAGCTGGGGACAGGGCTACGAGCAGTACTTC. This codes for CASSWGQGYEQYF.

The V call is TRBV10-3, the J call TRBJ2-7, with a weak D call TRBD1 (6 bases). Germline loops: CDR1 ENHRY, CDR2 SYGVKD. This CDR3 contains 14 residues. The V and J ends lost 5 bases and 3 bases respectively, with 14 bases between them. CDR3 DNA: TGTGCCATCAGTAGGGACACGTTGGGCTACGAGCAGTACTTC. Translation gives CAISRDTLGYEQYF.

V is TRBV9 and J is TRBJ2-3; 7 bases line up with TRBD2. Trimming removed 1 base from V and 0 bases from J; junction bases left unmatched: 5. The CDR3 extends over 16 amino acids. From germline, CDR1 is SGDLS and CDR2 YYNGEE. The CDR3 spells CASSVPTSESTDTQYF. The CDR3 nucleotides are TGTGCCAGCAGCGTACCTACTAGCGAGAGCACAGATACGCAGTATTTT.

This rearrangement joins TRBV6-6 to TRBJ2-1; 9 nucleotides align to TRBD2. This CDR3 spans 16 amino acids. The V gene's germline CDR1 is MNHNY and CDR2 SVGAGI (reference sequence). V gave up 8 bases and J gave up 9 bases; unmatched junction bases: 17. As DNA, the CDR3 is TGTGCCAGCCATTACTCGAGCGGGGGGCTAGACGGTGAGCAGTTCTTC. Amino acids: CASHYSSGGLDGEQFF.

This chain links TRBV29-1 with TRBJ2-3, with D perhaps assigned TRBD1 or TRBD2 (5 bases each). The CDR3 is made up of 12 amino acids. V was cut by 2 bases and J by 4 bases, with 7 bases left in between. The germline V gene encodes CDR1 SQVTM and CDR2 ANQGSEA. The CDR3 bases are TGCAGCGTTGAACAGGGACCAGATACGCAGTATTTT. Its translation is CSVEQGPDTQYF.

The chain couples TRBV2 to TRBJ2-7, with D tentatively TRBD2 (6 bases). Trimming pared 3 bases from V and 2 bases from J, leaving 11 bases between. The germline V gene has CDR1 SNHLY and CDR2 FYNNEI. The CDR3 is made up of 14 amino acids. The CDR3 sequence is CASSESGTPYEQYF. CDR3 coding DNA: TGTGCCAGCAGTGAGTCCGGGACTCCCTACGAGCAGTACTTC.

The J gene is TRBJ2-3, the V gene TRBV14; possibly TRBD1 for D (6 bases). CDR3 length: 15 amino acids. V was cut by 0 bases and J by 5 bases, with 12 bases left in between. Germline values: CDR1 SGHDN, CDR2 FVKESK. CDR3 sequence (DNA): TGTGCCAGCAGCCAAGATGTGGGGGCGGGAGATACGCAGTATTTT. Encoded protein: CASSQDVGAGDTQYF.

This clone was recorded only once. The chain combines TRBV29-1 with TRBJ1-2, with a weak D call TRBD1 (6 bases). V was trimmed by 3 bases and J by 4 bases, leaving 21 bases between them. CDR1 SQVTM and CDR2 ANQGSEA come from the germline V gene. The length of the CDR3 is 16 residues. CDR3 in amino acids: CSVDEQGLFAGYGYTF. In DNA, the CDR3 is TGCAGCGTTGACGAGCAGGGGCTTTTCGCAGGCTATGGCTACACCTTC.

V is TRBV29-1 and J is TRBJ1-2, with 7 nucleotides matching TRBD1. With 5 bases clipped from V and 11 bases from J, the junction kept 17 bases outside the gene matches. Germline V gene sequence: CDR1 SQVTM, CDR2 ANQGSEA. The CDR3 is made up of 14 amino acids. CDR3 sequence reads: CSVWDSRPLGEYTF. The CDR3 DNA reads TGCAGCGTTTGGGACAGCAGACCTTTAGGGGAGTACACCTTC. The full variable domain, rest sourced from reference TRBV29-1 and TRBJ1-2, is SAVISQKPSRDICQRGTSLTIQCQVDSQVTMMFWYRQQPGQSLTLIATANQGSEATYESGFVIDKFPISRPNLTFSTLTVSNMSPEDSSIYLCSVWDSRPLGEYTFGSGTRLTVV.

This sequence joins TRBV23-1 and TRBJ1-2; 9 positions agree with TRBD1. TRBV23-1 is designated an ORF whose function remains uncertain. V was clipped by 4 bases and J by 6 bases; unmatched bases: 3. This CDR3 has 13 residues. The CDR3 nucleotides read TGCGCCAGCAGTCCTACAGGGGGCGATGGCTACACCTTC. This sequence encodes CASSPTGGDGYTF.

In nucleotides, the CDR3 is TGTGCCAGCAGTTACTCTTCGAATGAGCAGTTCTTC. Translation: CASSYSSNEQFF. The chain links TRBV6-6 to TRBJ2-1; D gene uncertain. Germline CDR1 and CDR2: MNHNY and SVGAGI (reference sequence). Trimming took 0 bases from V and 7 from J, leaving 4 bases between them. This CDR3 comprises 12 residues.